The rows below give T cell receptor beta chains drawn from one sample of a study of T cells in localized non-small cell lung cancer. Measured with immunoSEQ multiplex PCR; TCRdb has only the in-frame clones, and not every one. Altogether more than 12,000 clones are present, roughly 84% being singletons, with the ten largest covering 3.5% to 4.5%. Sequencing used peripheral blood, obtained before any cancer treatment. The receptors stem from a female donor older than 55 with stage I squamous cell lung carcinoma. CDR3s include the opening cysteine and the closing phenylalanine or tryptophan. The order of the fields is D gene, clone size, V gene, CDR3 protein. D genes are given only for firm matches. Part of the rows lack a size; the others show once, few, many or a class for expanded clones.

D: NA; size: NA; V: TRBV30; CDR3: CAGGVYQPQHF
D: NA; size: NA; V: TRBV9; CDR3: CASSVGEQAYEQYF
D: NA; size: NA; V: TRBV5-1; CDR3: CASSLNAENTEAFF
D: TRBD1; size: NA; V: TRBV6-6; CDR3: CASSSRDSYGYTF
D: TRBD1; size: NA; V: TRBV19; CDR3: CASSRSGGIDEKLFF
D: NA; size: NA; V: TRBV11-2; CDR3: CASSLMATGTEAFF
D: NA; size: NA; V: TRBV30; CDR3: CAWNSIRTTGNTIYF
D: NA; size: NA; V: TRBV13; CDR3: CASSSTRRGIQHF
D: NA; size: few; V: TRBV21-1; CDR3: CASSYRAEGTYEQYF
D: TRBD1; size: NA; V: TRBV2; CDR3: CASSGTGGKNQPQHF
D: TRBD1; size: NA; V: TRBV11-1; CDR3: CASSIRDRMNTEAFF
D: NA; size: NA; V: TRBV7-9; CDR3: CASERDTQYF
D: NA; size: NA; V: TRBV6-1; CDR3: CASTPPAGNTIYF
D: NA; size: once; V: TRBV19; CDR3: CASSIDRRGYSNQPQHF
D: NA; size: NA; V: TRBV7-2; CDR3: CASSTSPMETQYF
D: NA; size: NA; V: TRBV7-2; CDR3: CASSLAQGNYEQYF
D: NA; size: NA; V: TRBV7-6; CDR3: CASSLATASYEQYF
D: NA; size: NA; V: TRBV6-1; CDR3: CASSDMGRGGSPLHF
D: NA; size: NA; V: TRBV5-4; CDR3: CASSLYGGSYEQYF
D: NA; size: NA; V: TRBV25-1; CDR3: CASCSPQGNTIYF
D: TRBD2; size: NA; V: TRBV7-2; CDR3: CASSKGLAGPFEQYF
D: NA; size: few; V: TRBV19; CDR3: CASRGTWETEAFF
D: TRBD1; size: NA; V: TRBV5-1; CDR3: CASSPWTGSYEQYF
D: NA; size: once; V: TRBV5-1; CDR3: CASSPNTGSNTEAFF
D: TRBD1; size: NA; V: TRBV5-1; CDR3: CASSHKDRAGGTEAFF
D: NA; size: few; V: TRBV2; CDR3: CASSEALRGTSPLHF
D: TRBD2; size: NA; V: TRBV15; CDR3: CATSGGANTGELFF
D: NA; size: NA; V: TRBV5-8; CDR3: CASSLGLGTDTQYF
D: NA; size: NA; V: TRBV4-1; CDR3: CASSQDLFSPLHF
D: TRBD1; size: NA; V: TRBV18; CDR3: CASSGTGNQPQHF
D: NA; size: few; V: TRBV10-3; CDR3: CAIGESNQPQHF
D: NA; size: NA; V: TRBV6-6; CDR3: CASSPSGRDVGETQYF
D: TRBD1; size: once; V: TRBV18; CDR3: CASSLGTGVGGYTF
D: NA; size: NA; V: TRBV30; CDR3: CAWSVPGLETQYF
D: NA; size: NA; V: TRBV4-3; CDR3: CASSQDLIRGGQPQHF